This T cell receptor beta chain was captured in a study of shared T cell receptors in the human thymus. This CDR3 is 15 amino acids long. CDR1 is MRHNA, CDR2 SNTAGT, per germline. Losses at the gene ends were 6 bases for V and 0 bases for J; bases not matched to a gene: 5. Only in-frame clones appear in the TCRdb table, and some are missing; sequencing was by immunoSEQ multiplex PCR. This table holds 500,000 to 550,000 clones, roughly 74% found once. These data were also reused for a study on human thymus T cells. In that study: The sample donors, healthy Finnish infants, were having corrective surgery for congenital heart defects. The authors found apparently biased V and J gene usage in thymic and blood repertoires.

The specimen was thymocytes. The V and J genes are TRBV6-4 and TRBJ1-1; 9 positions match TRBD1. The origin of this receptor is a boy younger than two with a congenital heart defect. CDR3 region: CASSLTGGMNTEAFF. DNA for the CDR3: TGTGCCAGCAGCTTAACAGGGGGCATGAACACTGAAGCTTTCTTT.